The 31 T cell receptor beta chains given below trace back to one sample, sequenced in a study of blood T cell repertoires in COVID-19. The protocol was immunoSEQ multiplex PCR, while the TCRdb copy is restricted to in-frame clones and leaves out a portion. The sample has roughly 190,000 clones, roughly 84% seen once. The sample consisted of PBMCs or T cells enriched from blood (not recorded which). The receptors were sampled from a woman in her 30s who had been exposed to COVID-19.

This clone is a singleton in its sample. The rearrangement links TRBV7-6 to TRBJ2-1; tentative D call: TRBD1 (6 bases). V dropped 5 bases and J dropped 1 base, with 15 bases sitting between them. Looked up from germline, CDR1 is SGHVS and CDR2 is FNYEAQ. The length of the CDR3 is 16 residues. The CDR3 coding sequence is TGTGCCAGCAGCGCAACCGCACAGGGATCCTACAATGAGCAGTTCTTC. Translated: CASSATAQGSYNEQFF.

This clone showed up just once. This chain joins TRBV12-3 or TRBV12-4 and TRBJ1-1; D gene ambiguous. This CDR3 is built from 13 residues. V gave up 4 bases and J gave up 2 bases, with 8 bases separating them. As DNA, the CDR3 is TGTGCCAGCAGTTCCCGGGGAAACACTGAAGCTTTCTTT. It encodes CASSSRGNTEAFF.

This sequence joins TRBV5-4 and TRBJ1-2, with 8 bases fitting TRBD1. This CDR3 is 15 amino acids long. Unmatched junction bases numbered 4, after V lost 2 bases and J lost 1 base. Germline V gene data show CDR1 as SGHNT and CDR2 as YYREEE (reference sequence). The CDR3 nucleotides are TGTGCCAGCAGCTTTCGGACAGGGAATAACTATGGCTACACCTTC. This gives the protein CASSFRTGNNYGYTF.

The CDR3 region has the DNA TGCGCCAGCAGCCAAGGGGGCAGCCTGCTACAGTTCTTC. This encodes CASSQGGSLLQFF. This chain uses TRBV4-1 with TRBJ2-1; tentatively, D is TRBD1 (5 bases). Deletions cut 1 base from V and 13 bases from J, with 14 bases between. CDR1 and CDR2 from the germline V gene are MGHRA and YSYEKL. This CDR3 region has 13 residues.

V usage is TRBV19 and J usage is TRBJ2-7, with TRBD1 identical over 10 bases. Germline lookup yields CDR1 LNHDA and CDR2 SQIVND (reference sequence). The V and J ends lost 9 bases and 5 bases, in that order; junction bases with no gene match: 7. The CDR3 has 13 residues. CDR3 bases: TGTGCCAGCCGGGACAGGGGACTCCACGAGCAGTACTTC. This encodes CASRDRGLHEQYF.

The rearrangement uses TRBV24-1 and TRBJ2-1, with 11 bases aligning to TRBD1. The CDR3 is 14 residues long. Losses at the gene ends were 4 bases for V and 9 bases for J; bases not matched to a gene: 4. Germline V lookup: CDR1 KGHDR, CDR2 SFDVKD. CDR3 nucleotide sequence: TGTGCCACCAGTGACCGGACAGGGGGCATTGAGCAGTTCTTC. Translating gives CATSDRTGGIEQFF.

The genes are TRBV4-2 and TRBJ1-1, with D uncertain. This CDR3 spans 15 amino acids. V was clipped by 0 bases and J by 1 base, with 9 bases between them. The V gene's germline CDR1 is LGHNA and CDR2 YNFKEQ. Here the CDR3 reads CASSQERSGNTEAFF. CDR3 DNA: TGTGCCAGCAGCCAAGAGCGGTCGGGGAACACTGAAGCTTTCTTT.

This clone was recorded once. The rearrangement links TRBV9 to TRBJ1-3; D perhaps matches TRBD1 (6 bases). The V gene's germline CDR1 is SGDLS and CDR2 YYNGEE. The CDR3 is made up of 14 amino acids. Trimming cost V 3 bases and J 3 bases, with 10 bases left between them. The CDR3 DNA reads as TGTGCCAGCAGCGACCACAGGGTTGGAAACACCATATATTTT. It codes for CASSDHRVGNTIYF.

This chain uses TRBV10-2 with TRBJ2-7; D not resolved. V lost 5 bases and J 0 bases, leaving 11 bases between the germline ends. The CDR3 runs 14 residues. Per the germline V gene, CDR1 is WSHSY and CDR2 is SAAADI. CDR3 sequence (DNA): TGCGCCAGCAGTCACCCGGTTCACTCCTACGAGCAGTACTTC. Encoded protein: CASSHPVHSYEQYF.

The V call is TRBV2, the J call TRBJ2-4; 13 bases map to TRBD2. Germline V gene data show CDR1 as SNHLY and CDR2 as FYNNEI. The CDR3 is made up of 16 amino acids. Unmatched junction bases numbered 4, after V lost 4 bases and J lost 4 bases. CDR3 in amino acids: CASSGPTSGGKNIQYF. The DNA for the CDR3 is TGTGCCAGCAGTGGCCCGACTAGCGGGGGGAAAAACATTCAGTACTTC.

This chain uses TRBV5-1 with TRBJ2-2; 8 bases match TRBD1. This CDR3 contains 15 residues. Germline CDR1 reads SGHRS; CDR2 reads YFSETQ. With 4 bases clipped from V and 5 bases from J, the junction kept 7 bases outside the gene matches. CDR3: CASSQGTGPTGELFF. The CDR3 DNA sequence: TGCGCCAGCAGCCAGGGGACAGGCCCTACCGGGGAGCTGTTTTTT.

The V gene is TRBV4-1, the J gene TRBJ1-1; TRBD1 might be the D (5 bases). There are 14 residues in the CDR3. Germline assignment: CDR1 MGHRA and CDR2 YSYEKL. V dropped 1 base and J dropped 4 bases, with 10 bases sitting between them. The CDR3 DNA reads as TGCGCCAGCAGCCAAGTCCCCGGGGGCACTGAAGCTTTCTTT. Protein product: CASSQVPGGTEAFF.

The sample holds a few counts of this clone. The chain recombines TRBV27 with TRBJ1-2, with 10 positions matching TRBD1. The length of the CDR3 is 16 residues. From germline, CDR1 is MNHEY and CDR2 SMNVEV (reference sequence). Germline trimming cut 4 bases from V and 6 bases from J; bases unmatched to any gene: 11. In DNA, the CDR3 is TGTGCCAGCAGTTCCCACGGATTAGGACAGGGGGATGGCTACACCTTC. Protein product: CASSSHGLGQGDGYTF.

As for this clone: This may arise from a read error, as a much more abundant clone is one base away. V and J are TRBV7-9 and TRBJ2-1, with TRBD2 matching 7 bases. This CDR3 has 13 amino acids. CDR1 SEHNR and CDR2 FQNEAQ come from the germline V gene (reference sequence). The junction had 7 bases not matched to a gene; V was cut back by 5 bases and J by 9 bases. CDR3 nucleotide sequence: TGTGCCAGCAGCCTAGGACTAGTATTTGAGCAGTTCTTC. It specifies CASSLGLVFEQFF.

As DNA, the CDR3 is TGTGCCAGCAGCTCCGCTCGGGGTGGAAACACCATATATTTT. Translating it yields CASSSARGGNTIYF. The chain links TRBV5-6 to TRBJ1-3; D ambiguous. The CDR3 is made up of 14 amino acids. V was shortened by 3 bases and J by 3 bases, with 10 bases between the two germline ends. Germline values: CDR1 SGHDT, CDR2 YYEEEE.

This chain connects TRBV7-8 to TRBJ1-2; D remains ambiguous. The V end was cut by 3 bases, the J end by 0 bases, with 11 bases between. Germline loops: CDR1 SGHVS, CDR2 FQNEAQ. The CDR3 is made up of 15 amino acids. The CDR3 DNA follows: TGTGCCAGCAGCTTGTTCGTATCCGCTAACTATGGCTACACCTTC. The encoded protein is CASSLFVSANYGYTF. The full variable domain, completed using reference TRBV7-8 and TRBJ1-2, is GAGVSQSPRYKVAKRGQDVALRCDPISGHVSLFWYQQALGQGPEFLTYFQNEAQLDKSGLPSDRFFAERPEGSVSTLKIQRTQQEDSAVYLCASSLFVSANYGYTFGSGTRLTVV.

The rearrangement joins TRBV20-1 to TRBJ1-1; D gene uncertain. The CDR3 has 13 amino acids. The V and J ends lost 3 bases and 1 base respectively, with 9 bases between them. Looked up from germline, CDR1 is DFQATT and CDR2 is SNEGSKA (reference sequence). Here the CDR3 DNA reads TGCAGTGCTAGTTTGGCAGAGAACACTGAAGCTTTCTTT. Translated, it gives CSASLAENTEAFF.

V and J are TRBV3-1 (or the pseudogene TRBV3-2) and TRBJ1-3; 8 positions agree with TRBD1. Germline V gene lookup returns CDR1 LGHDT and CDR2 YNNKEL (reference sequence). The J segment lost 3 bases and the V segment lost 1 base, leaving 8 bases of the junction unmatched. CDR3 length: 17 amino acids. CDR3 sequence: CASSQGWTGSGGNTIYF. The CDR3 region has the DNA TGTGCCAGCAGCCAAGGTTGGACAGGGTCTGGTGGAAACACCATATATTTT.

This clone was picked up a small number of times. The rearrangement joins TRBV5-1 to TRBJ2-7; D call uncertain. From germline, CDR1 is SGHRS and CDR2 YFSETQ. Trimming cost V 1 base and J 4 bases, with 12 bases left between them. This CDR3 comprises 14 residues. CDR3 residues: CASSLPTPFYEQYF. CDR3 DNA: TGCGCCAGCAGCTTGCCGACACCTTTTTACGAGCAGTACTTC.

The V call is TRBV12-3 or TRBV12-4, the J call TRBJ1-1, with 8 bases lining up with TRBD1. This CDR3 is built from 13 residues. Trimming took 5 bases from V and 5 from J; bases not matched to a gene: 4. Here the CDR3 DNA reads TGTGCCAGCAGTGTAGGACAGGGAACTGAAGCTTTCTTT. Translation: CASSVGQGTEAFF.

This clone has a handful of counts. This chain connects TRBV7-9 to TRBJ1-1, with D possibly TRBD1 on 5 matching bases. The germline V gene encodes CDR1 SEHNR and CDR2 FQNEAQ (reference sequence). This CDR3 has 14 amino acids. Trimming stripped 5 bases from V and 4 bases from J, with 14 bases between. CDR3 DNA: TGTGCCAGCAGCCCCCAAGACAGACTCACTGAAGCTTTCTTT. It codes for CASSPQDRLTEAFF.

This chain links TRBV2 with TRBJ2-1, with D tentatively TRBD1 (6 bases). The CDR3 is 16 residues long. V was trimmed by 7 bases and J by 5 bases, leaving 21 bases between them. The germline CDR1 and CDR2 sequences are SNHLY and FYNNEI. CDR3 protein: CASILTPGTRDNEQFF. The CDR3 bases are TGTGCCAGCATACTGACACCCGGGACACGAGACAATGAGCAGTTCTTC.

This chain connects TRBV19 to TRBJ2-2; D gene unclear. The CDR3 totals 13 residues. CDR1 is LNHDA and CDR2 is SQIVND in the germline V gene (reference sequence). Trimming cost V 5 bases and J 4 bases, with 8 bases left between them. CDR3 coding DNA: TGTGCCAGTAGTCGCACAGTCACCGGGGAGCTGTTTTTT. This encodes CASSRTVTGELFF.

CDR3 loop: CASSYPVAATEAFF. The CDR3 DNA reads as TGTGCCAGCAGCTACCCTGTGGCTGCCACTGAAGCTTTCTTT. This chain links TRBV11-2 with TRBJ1-1, with no clear D. The length of the CDR3 is 14 residues. V lost 4 bases, J lost 4 bases, and 13 bases lay in between. Germline loops: CDR1 SGHAT, CDR2 FQNNGV.

This clone has a single count. The V and J genes are TRBV5-4 and TRBJ1-3; D ambiguous. The V gene lost 4 bases and the J gene lost 2 bases, with 13 bases spanning the gap. Germline CDR1 reads SGHNT; CDR2 reads YYREEE (reference sequence). This CDR3 has 15 amino acids. CDR3 residues: CASSTSLGAGNTIYF. CDR3 in DNA: TGTGCCAGCAGCACCTCCCTAGGTGCTGGAAACACCATATATTTT.

The chain recombines TRBV19 with TRBJ1-2, with D possibly being TRBD1 (5 bases). CDR3 length: 13 amino acids. Trimming cost V 3 bases and J 2 bases, with 7 bases left between them. Germline assignment: CDR1 LNHDA and CDR2 SQIVND (reference sequence). The CDR3 loop reads CASSMTENYGYTF. The CDR3 DNA sequence: TGTGCCAGTAGTATGACAGAAAACTATGGCTACACCTTC.

V gene TRBV11-1 combines with J gene TRBJ2-1; TRBD1 is a possible D gene (7 bases). Trimming removed 5 bases at V and 0 bases at J, with 11 bases between. CDR3 size: 15 residues. CDR1 and CDR2 from the germline V gene are SGHAT and FQDESV (reference sequence). CDR3 region: CASSPGGSSYNEQFF. The CDR3, as DNA: TGTGCCAGCAGCCCAGGGGGGAGCTCCTACAATGAGCAGTTCTTC.

This clone has a single count. This rearrangement joins TRBV7-9 to TRBJ1-2; 7 bases match TRBD1. The CDR3 contains 18 residues. The V and J ends lost 2 bases and 0 bases, in that order; junction bases with no gene match: 12. Germline V CDR1 and CDR2: SEHNR, FQNEAQ (reference sequence). This chain's CDR3 is CASSLRGEGARANYGYTF. In nucleotides, the CDR3 is TGTGCCAGCAGCTTACGGGGCGAGGGGGCCAGGGCTAACTATGGCTACACCTTC.

V gene TRBV7-9 combines with J gene TRBJ2-3; 7 bases are a match to TRBD2. CDR1 SEHNR and CDR2 FQNEAQ come from the germline V gene (reference sequence). Trimming at V came to 1 base and at J to 2 bases, leaving 6 bases not matched to a gene. CDR3 length equals 16 residues. CDR3 in amino acids: CASSLGNGGITDTQYF. CDR3 in DNA: TGTGCCAGCAGCTTAGGGAACGGGGGGATCACAGATACGCAGTATTTT.

Comment on this clone: Different DNA sequences within this sample yield the same CDR3. This chain connects TRBV5-1 to TRBJ2-5; D is unresolved. CDR3 size: 12 residues. The germline gives CDR1 SGHRS, CDR2 YFSETQ. V dropped 0 bases and J dropped 5 bases, with 5 bases sitting between them. DNA of the CDR3: TGCGCCAGCAGCTTGGCCGAGGAGACCCAGTACTTC. Translated: CASSLAEETQYF.

This chain uses TRBV9 with TRBJ1-2; D is uncertain. CDR1 is SGDLS and CDR2 is YYNGEE in the germline V gene. The CDR3 covers 14 residues. V was cut by 7 bases and J by 4 bases, with 17 bases left in between. The CDR3: CASARPGARYGYTF. DNA of the CDR3: TGTGCCAGCGCCCGGCCGGGAGCTCGCTATGGCTACACCTTC.